This entry describes one T cell receptor beta chain. The antigen is undetermined. This entry is derived from a study of cytomegalovirus exposure and HLA in healthy donors. The primer mix had 60 Vbeta and 13 Jbeta primers. Some clones are missing from TCRdb's copy, which holds only in-frame ones; the method was immunoSEQ multiplex PCR. The sample shows roughly 120,000 clones, around three quarters of them seen only once. General observations from the study: A later analysis found TCR association rates differed by HLA locus, highest for DRB1 and lowest for HLA-C.

V lost 2 bases, J lost 4 bases, and 9 bases lay in between. This CDR3 is 13 amino acids long. Germline V CDR1 and CDR2: SEHNR, FQNEAQ (reference sequence). The rearrangement links TRBV7-9 to TRBJ2-7; D gene unclear. The sample comprised PBMCs. The receptor's source is a woman in her fifties or sixties in good health and CMV-seropositive. The CDR3 nucleotides are TGTGCCAGCAGCTTAAACCTCTATTACGAGCAGTACTTC. Its protein product is CASSLNLYYEQYF.